Listed below are T cell receptor beta chains from one sample, sequenced in a study of cytomegalovirus exposure and HLA in healthy donors. TCRdb keeps only in-frame clones here, not all; method: immunoSEQ multiplex PCR. The table shows some 150,000 clones, with 75% to 80% occurring only once. Sequencing input: PBMCs. These receptors all come from a woman aged 45-60 years in good health and CMV-seronegative. Each CDR3 is given with its conserved first and last residue.

TRBV2 CASRRVGGRDSNQPQHF
TRBV14 CASSQDLAGTYTDTQYF
TRBV7-3 CASSLMARVNTGELFF
TRBV2 CASSEWDNNQPQHF
TRBV5-5 CASSQGADSGNTIYF
TRBV20-1 CSARTSYEQYF
TRBV7-3 CASSPTRGEAFF
TRBV18 CASSPSRGQETQYF
TRBV15 CATSRTRNSGNTIYF
TRBV29-1 CSAKGQGSSYEQYF
TRBV20-1 CSALASTEAFF
TRBV29-1 CSAGQGIQETQYF
TRBV4-2 CASSRGLAGNEQFF
TRBV27 CASKNPLRDTQGGYTF
TRBV5-1 CASSLDPSTYEQYF
TRBV21-1 CASSRDIQETQYF
TRBV9 CASSVGGSSNQPQHF
TRBV6-1 CASRGGDRGYEQFF
TRBV9 CASSARTDFNYGYTF
TRBV5-1 CASSNDRGTGELFF
TRBV5-5 CASSLGLGGEKLFF
TRBV6-4 CASTIGTGTFNEQFF
TRBV29-1 CSVDPGLAAFGTQYF
TRBV25-1 CASSELRTSATGELFF
TRBV2 CASSGMDRGAKTNEKLFF
TRBV7-2 CASSRRGTGELFF
TRBV6-5 CASSPQVYSNQPQHF
TRBV7-6 CASTTLGGGEKLFF
TRBV27 CASSYRANTEAFF
TRBV11-2 CASRKEGGASETQYF
TRBV7-9 CASSAPGAANYGYTF
TRBV7-3 CASSLTRGEGEAFF
TRBV7-9 CSSSFLDYEQYF
TRBV28 CASSTGGQPQHF
TRBV7-9 CASSLEAGGTEAFF
TRBV6-5 CASSYLRGREETQYF
TRBV2 CASSRTGLQETQYF
TRBV2 CASSGSGNQPQHF
TRBV6-1 CASRDRELIHEQYF
TRBV7-9 CASSLLVFAADSGANVLTF
TRBV9 CASSPHGQGAINEQFF
TRBV19 CASKTATNTGELFF
TRBV5-4 CASSRTAGGGNEKLFF
TRBV6-5 CASSPGQYTEAFF
TRBV27 CASSFQGGGYGYTF
TRBV28 CASSSYIVAGGPQETQYF
TRBV5-1 CASSTGQANTEAFF
TRBV6-1 CASSEIGVNTEAFF
TRBV4-3 CASSQDRENEQYF
TRBV5-4 CASSLRGGAETQYF
TRBV5-6 CASRSLTSGAGELFF
TRBV27 CASSLPGKNIQYF
TRBV5-4 CASSLSSVNTEAFF
TRBV23-1 CASSQTGTYSNQPQHF
TRBV27 CASSIYGTGADNQPQHF